These 25 T cell receptor beta chains share one sample of origin, sequenced in a study of beta chain features in type 1 diabetes. Expressed TCRB transcripts were sequenced because the isolated RNA had all been reverse transcribed beforehand. TCRdb's table, derived via immunoSEQ multiplex PCR, lists solely in-frame clones and lacks some. Seen here are around 340,000 clones, about 20% observed once, and the top ten hold around 0.045%. The specimen sequenced was naive CD4+ T cells from blood. These receptors came from a woman between 18 and 29 years old in good health.

V usage is TRBV27 and J usage is TRBJ1-5; weak D call: TRBD1 (5 bases). Trimming removed 6 bases from V and 6 bases from J, with 15 bases in between. Germline-derived CDR1 and CDR2 are MNHEY and SMNVEV (reference sequence). This CDR3 is 14 amino acids long. The CDR3, as DNA: TGTGCCAGCAGCTGGCGAGGAAGGGGTCAGCCCCAGCATTTT. This codes for CASSWRGRGQPQHF.

This clone was counted between two and nine times. The chain joins TRBV5-6 to TRBJ1-1, with D perhaps matching TRBD1 (6 bases). The CDR3 has 15 residues. The germline gives CDR1 SGHDT, CDR2 YYEEEE. V was clipped by 0 bases and J by 2 bases, with 11 bases between them. CDR3: CASSLAGTPNTEAFF. Written as DNA, the CDR3 is TGTGCCAGCAGCTTGGCCGGGACACCAAACACTGAAGCTTTCTTT.

This clone was seen just once. The chain carries TRBV30 and TRBJ2-5; 9 bases line up with TRBD1. The J call is uncertain, as TRBJ2-7 better fits the DNA end. CDR1 is GTSNPN and CDR2 is SVGIG in the germline V gene (reference sequence). There are 14 residues in the CDR3. In DNA form, the CDR3 reads TGTGCCTGGAGTAAAGCCGGGACAGGGCCCGAGCAGTACTTC. This sequence encodes CAWSKAGTGPEQYF.

This clone was detected only a few times. The chain recombines TRBV7-9 with TRBJ2-5; 7 positions agree with TRBD1. Germline trimming cut 10 bases from V and 1 base from J; bases unmatched to any gene: 6. CDR1 SEHNR and CDR2 FQNEAQ come from the germline V gene (reference sequence). There are 13 residues in the CDR3. CDR3 nucleotides: TGTGCCACCGCCCCAGGGGGCCAAGAGACCCAGTACTTC. Translating it yields CATAPGGQETQYF. Based on the CDR3 plus reference TRBV7-9 and TRBJ2-5, the full variable domain is DTGVSQNPRHKITKRGQNVTFRCDPISEHNRLYWYRQTLGQGPEFLTYFQNEAQLEKSRLLSDRFSAERPKGSFSTLEIQRTEQGDSAMYLCATAPGGQETQYFGPGTRLLVL.

This clone has a handful of counts. V gene TRBV5-5 combines with J gene TRBJ2-5; the D gene is possibly TRBD1 (6 bases). The V end lost 2 bases, the J end lost 2 bases, and 10 bases lay between the germline ends. This CDR3 region has 14 residues. Germline loops: CDR1 SGHKS, CDR2 YYEKEE (reference sequence). CDR3 amino acids: CASSFDRLQETQYF. CDR3 nucleotide sequence: TGTGCCAGCAGCTTTGACAGGCTTCAAGAGACCCAGTACTTC.

This clone was detected only a few times. This sample also contains other DNA sequences that code for the same CDR3. The chain links TRBV7-2 to TRBJ1-1; D not resolved. Trimming left V 1 base short and J 1 base short, with 7 bases between. Germline V gives CDR1 SGHTA, CDR2 FQGNSA. The CDR3 runs to 14 residues. The CDR3 loop reads CASSLGRENTEAFF. CDR3 in DNA: TGTGCCAGCAGCTTAGGGCGGGAGAACACTGAAGCTTTCTTT.

This clone was seen only a few times. The CDR3 is CASSARTSGGQFF. In DNA form, the CDR3 reads TGTGCCAGCAGCGCCCGGACTAGCGGTGGGCAGTTCTTC. V and J are TRBV9 and TRBJ2-1; 10 nucleotides align to TRBD2. CDR3 length: 13 residues. The germline V gene has CDR1 SGDLS and CDR2 YYNGEE. Unmatched junction bases numbered 6, after V lost 3 bases and J lost 12 bases.

The chain carries TRBV2 and TRBJ2-1, with a weak D call TRBD1 (5 bases). V was clipped by 4 bases and J by 12 bases, with 16 bases between them. The CDR3 loop spans 13 amino acids. Germline V gives CDR1 SNHLY, CDR2 FYNNEI. CDR3 residues: CASSGGTGWVQFF. The CDR3 coding sequence is TGTGCCAGCAGTGGGGGTACAGGATGGGTGCAGTTCTTC.

This clone was detected a few times. The rearrangement joins TRBV7-3 to TRBJ2-7; TRBD1 is a possible D gene (6 bases). The CDR3 loop spans 13 amino acids. Germline V gene sequence: CDR1 SGHTA, CDR2 FQGTGA. V shed 1 base and J shed 5 bases, with 9 bases lying between them. The CDR3 region has the DNA TGTGCCAGCAGCTTAAACCCAGGGGACGAGCAGTACTTC. Residues: CASSLNPGDEQYF.

The V call is TRBV7-9, the J call TRBJ2-2; TRBD2 might be the D (6 bases). The V gene lost 5 bases and the J gene lost 0 bases, with 16 bases spanning the gap. The CDR3 covers 17 residues. Germline V lookup: CDR1 SEHNR, CDR2 FQNEAQ (reference sequence). The CDR3 reads CASSPIRGGSNTGELFF. CDR3 sequence (DNA): TGTGCCAGCAGCCCGATCCGGGGAGGTTCGAACACCGGGGAGCTGTTTTTT. Full variable domain (rest looked up from reference TRBV7-9 and TRBJ2-2): DTGVSQNPRHKITKRGQNVTFRCDPISEHNRLYWYRQTLGQGPEFLTYFQNEAQLEKSRLLSDRFSAERPKGSFSTLEIQRTEQGDSAMYLCASSPIRGGSNTGELFFGEGSRLTVL.

This sequence joins TRBV11-2 and TRBJ2-3; D is unclear. Germline V gene sequence: CDR1 SGHAT, CDR2 FQNNGV. With 0 bases removed from V and 6 bases from J, the gap between germline ends came to 10 bases. The CDR3 length is 14 residues. The CDR3 spells CASSLDVAEDTQYF. CDR3 bases: TGTGCCAGCAGCTTAGATGTCGCGGAGGATACGCAGTATTTT.

V is TRBV5-4 and J is TRBJ2-3, with TRBD2 identical over 11 bases. Losses at the gene ends were 0 bases for V and 5 bases for J; bases not matched to a gene: 5. This CDR3 is 16 amino acids long. Looked up from germline, CDR1 is SGHNT and CDR2 is YYREEE (reference sequence). CDR3: CASSLVPSGGRDTQYF. The CDR3 coding sequence is TGTGCCAGCAGCTTGGTACCTAGCGGGGGGAGAGATACGCAGTATTTT.

This clone was seen a few times. The chain is built from TRBV5-1 and TRBJ1-2; D may be TRBD1 (5 bases). The CDR3 spans 13 residues. Germline CDR1 and CDR2: SGHRS and YFSETQ. V lost 2 bases and J 9 bases, leaving 14 bases between the germline ends. The CDR3 is CASSFGQGTSYTF. The CDR3 DNA is TGCGCCAGCAGCTTCGGGCAGGGAACGAGCTACACCTTC. Full variable domain (outside the CDR3, taken from reference TRBV5-1 and TRBJ1-2): KAGVTQTPRYLIKTRGQQVTLSCSPISGHRSVSWYQQTPGQGLQFLFEYFSETQRNKGNFPGRFSGRQFSNSRSEMNVSTLELGDSALYLCASSFGQGTSYTFGSGTRLTVV.

This clone was seen a few times. V gene TRBV7-8 combines with J gene TRBJ2-3; 7 bases agree with TRBD2. The CDR3 contains 16 residues. V shed 3 bases and J 6 bases; nucleotides not matched to a gene: 12. The V gene's germline CDR1 is SGHVS and CDR2 FQNEAQ. The CDR3 sequence is CASSFRRLAGRDTQYF. CDR3 DNA: TGTGCCAGCAGCTTTAGGCGGCTAGCCGGGAGGGATACGCAGTATTTT.

This sequence joins TRBV5-1 and TRBJ2-3, with 13 bases aligning to TRBD2. The J segment lost 5 bases and the V segment lost 3 bases, leaving 9 bases of the junction unmatched. This CDR3 region has 17 residues. In germline, CDR1 is SGHRS, CDR2 YFSETQ. This CDR3 reads CASSSRTSGSGKDTQYF. CDR3 in DNA: TGCGCCAGCAGCTCGAGGACTAGCGGGAGTGGGAAAGATACGCAGTATTTT.

The chain carries TRBV4-1 and TRBJ2-2; TRBD1 might be the D (5 bases). This CDR3 contains 16 residues. The germline V gene encodes CDR1 MGHRA and CDR2 YSYEKL. Trimming took 1 base from V and 5 from J, leaving 14 bases between them. CDR3 sequence: CASSQVARDGTGELFF. The CDR3 DNA is TGCGCCAGCAGCCAAGTAGCCAGGGATGGAACCGGGGAGCTGTTTTTT.

CDR3 residues: CASRSGVPLVETQYF. DNA of the CDR3: TGCGCCAGCAGATCAGGGGTCCCCTTAGTTGAGACCCAGTACTTC. The chain couples TRBV5-1 to TRBJ2-5, with D perhaps matching TRBD1 (6 bases). The germline V and J ends were trimmed by 5 bases and 5 bases, with 19 bases remaining between them. Germline CDR1 is SGHRS and CDR2 is YFSETQ. This CDR3 region has 15 residues.

The rearrangement joins TRBV29-1 to TRBJ2-5; 11 bases fit TRBD1. The CDR3 consists of 14 residues. Germline-derived CDR1 and CDR2 are SQVTM and ANQGSEA. V was pared by 1 base and J by 7 bases, with 5 bases of the junction left unmatched. This chain's CDR3 is CSVEGFGTGGTQYF. CDR3 coding DNA: TGCAGCGTTGAAGGTTTCGGGACAGGGGGGACCCAGTACTTC.

V and J are TRBV5-4 and TRBJ2-3; 9 bases match TRBD1. CDR1 SGHNT and CDR2 YYREEE come from the germline V gene (reference sequence). The CDR3 has 14 amino acids. Losses at the gene ends were 5 bases for V and 4 bases for J; bases not matched to a gene: 5. In DNA form, the CDR3 reads TGTGCCAGCAGGCCCGGGACAGGGTCAGATACGCAGTATTTT. Translating it yields CASRPGTGSDTQYF.

This clone was counted only a few times. The chain uses TRBV4-1 and TRBJ2-2; weak D call: TRBD1 (6 bases). CDR3 length: 14 residues. Germline CDR1 is MGHRA and CDR2 is YSYEKL. Trimming took 1 base from V and 3 from J, leaving 6 bases between them. DNA for the CDR3: TGCGCCAGCAGCCAAGGACAGGACACCGGGGAGCTGTTTTTT. It specifies CASSQGQDTGELFF.

There are a few counts of this clone. The chain uses TRBV5-1 and TRBJ1-1, with 9 bases fitting TRBD1. The V segment lost 4 bases and the J segment 0 bases; nucleotides outside the gene matches: 1. This CDR3 is built from 14 residues. Per germline, CDR1 SGHRS and CDR2 YFSETQ. CDR3 in amino acids: CASSRDRVNTEAFF. Written as DNA, the CDR3 is TGCGCCAGCAGCCGGGACAGGGTGAACACTGAAGCTTTCTTT.

V is TRBV6-4 and J is TRBJ1-1; D is unresolved. Trimming left V 3 bases short and J 1 base short, with 6 bases between. The CDR3 is made up of 13 amino acids. In germline, CDR1 is MRHNA, CDR2 SNTAGT. In nucleotides, the CDR3 is TGTGCCAGCAGTGAGCAGGAGAACACTGAAGCTTTCTTT. The encoded protein is CASSEQENTEAFF.

The J gene is TRBJ1-1, the V gene TRBV29-1; D gene uncertain. The CDR3 extends over 12 amino acids. Looked up from germline, CDR1 is SQVTM and CDR2 is ANQGSEA. Between the trimmed V and J ends, which lost 5 bases and 6 bases, there was a span of 13 bases. In DNA, the CDR3 is TGCAGCGTTAAGTTAATGGCGGCTGAAGCTTTCTTT. As protein: CSVKLMAAEAFF.

This clone was counted between two and nine times. V gene TRBV27 combines with J gene TRBJ2-1, with D possibly matching TRBD2 (5 bases). CDR1 and CDR2 (germline): MNHEY, SMNVEV (reference sequence). The CDR3 is 14 amino acids. V was shortened by 3 bases and J by 7 bases, with 13 bases between the two germline ends. CDR3 loop: CASSFQPGDNEQFF. In DNA form, the CDR3 reads TGTGCCAGCAGTTTTCAACCCGGGGATAATGAGCAGTTCTTC.

The chain couples TRBV6-1 to TRBJ2-1; D uncertain. CDR3 length equals 11 residues. V lost 8 bases and J lost 5, with 7 bases in between. CDR1 is MNHNS, CDR2 SASEGT, per germline. The CDR3 sequence: CASGLNNEQFF. In DNA form, the CDR3 reads TGTGCCAGCGGCCTTAACAATGAGCAGTTCTTC.